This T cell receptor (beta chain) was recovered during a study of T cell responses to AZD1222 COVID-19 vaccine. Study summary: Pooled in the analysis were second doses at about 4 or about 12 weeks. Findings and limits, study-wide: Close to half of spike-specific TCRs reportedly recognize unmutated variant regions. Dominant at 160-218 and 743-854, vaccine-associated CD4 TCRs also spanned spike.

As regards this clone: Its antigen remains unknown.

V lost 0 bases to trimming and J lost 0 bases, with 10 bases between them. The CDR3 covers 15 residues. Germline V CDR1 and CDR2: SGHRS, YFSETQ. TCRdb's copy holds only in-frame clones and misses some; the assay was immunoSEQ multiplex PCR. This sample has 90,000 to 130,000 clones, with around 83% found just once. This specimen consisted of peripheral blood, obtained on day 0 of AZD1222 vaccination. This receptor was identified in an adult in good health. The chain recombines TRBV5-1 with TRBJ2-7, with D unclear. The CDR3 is CASSLAAVSSYEQYF. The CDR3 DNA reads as TGCGCCAGCAGCTTGGCCGCGGTGAGCTCCTACGAGCAGTACTTC.